This T cell receptor (beta chain) is from a study of tumor T cells in aggressive B-cell lymphoma. Germline CDR1 is SGHNT and CDR2 is YYREEE (reference sequence). The junction had 9 bases not matched to a gene; V was cut back by 4 bases and J by 7 bases. This CDR3 spans 16 amino acids. Clones were read by immunoSEQ multiplex PCR, and TCRdb kept only the in-frame ones, dropping some. The sample has about 3,000 clones; more than 75% are singletons. V usage is TRBV5-4 and J usage is TRBJ2-1; the match to TRBD2 covers 12 bases. This receptor was identified in an adult with diffuse large B cell lymphoma. The sample taken for sequencing was tumor tissue. CDR3 nucleotide sequence: TGTGCCAGCAGCCCACGACTAGCGGGAGCCCGTAATGAGCAGTTCTTC. Protein sequence: CASSPRLAGARNEQFF.